This TCR beta chain comes out of a study of blood T cell repertoires in COVID-19. The germline V gene encodes CDR1 SGHRS and CDR2 YFSETQ. Trimming cost V 1 base and J 8 bases, with 15 bases left between them. This CDR3 is 14 amino acids long. Participants, about 18 to 90 years old, spanned about two dozen US areas. Assignment of participants to cohorts was predicated upon participant-reported clinical history. Sequenced by immunoSEQ multiplex PCR; TCRdb stores in-frame clones only, minus some. The sample consists of hundreds of thousands of clones, roughly nine tenths of them appearing once. V is TRBV5-1 and J is TRBJ1-2; D ambiguous. The sequence was obtained from a man aged 30 to 39 who had recovered from COVID-19. The sample consisted of PBMCs or T cells enriched from blood (not recorded which). The CDR3 is CASSLSLTSRGYTF. For the CDR3, the DNA is TGCGCCAGCAGCTTGTCCCTCACATCACGAGGCTACACCTTC.